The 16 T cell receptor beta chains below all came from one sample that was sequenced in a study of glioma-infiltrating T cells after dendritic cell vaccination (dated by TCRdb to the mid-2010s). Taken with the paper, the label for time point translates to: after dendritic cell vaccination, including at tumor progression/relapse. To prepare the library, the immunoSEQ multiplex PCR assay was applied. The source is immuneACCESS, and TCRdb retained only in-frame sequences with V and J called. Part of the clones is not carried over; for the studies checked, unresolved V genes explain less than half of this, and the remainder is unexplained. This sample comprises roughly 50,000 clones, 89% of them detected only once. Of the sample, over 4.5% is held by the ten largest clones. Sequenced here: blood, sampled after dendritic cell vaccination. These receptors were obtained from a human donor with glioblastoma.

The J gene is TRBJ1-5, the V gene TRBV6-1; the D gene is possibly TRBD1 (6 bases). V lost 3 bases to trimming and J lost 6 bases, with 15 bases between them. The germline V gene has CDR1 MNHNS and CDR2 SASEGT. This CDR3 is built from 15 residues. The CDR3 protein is CASSDFQGQGQPQHF. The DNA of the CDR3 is TGTGCCAGCAGTGACTTCCAGGGGCAAGGTCAGCCCCAGCATTTT.

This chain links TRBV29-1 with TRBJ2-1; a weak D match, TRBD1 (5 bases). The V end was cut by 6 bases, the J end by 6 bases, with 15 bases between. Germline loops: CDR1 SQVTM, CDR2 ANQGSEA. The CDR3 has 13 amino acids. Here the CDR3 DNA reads TGCAGCGTCCGAACAGTCAGGGCCAATGAGCAGTTCTTC. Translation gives CSVRTVRANEQFF.

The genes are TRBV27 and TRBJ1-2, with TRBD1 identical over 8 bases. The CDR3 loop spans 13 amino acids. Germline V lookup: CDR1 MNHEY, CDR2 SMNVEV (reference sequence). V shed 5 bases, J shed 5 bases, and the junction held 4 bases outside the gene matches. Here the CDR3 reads CASSPGQGYGYTF. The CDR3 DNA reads TGTGCCAGCAGTCCTGGACAGGGTTATGGCTACACCTTC.

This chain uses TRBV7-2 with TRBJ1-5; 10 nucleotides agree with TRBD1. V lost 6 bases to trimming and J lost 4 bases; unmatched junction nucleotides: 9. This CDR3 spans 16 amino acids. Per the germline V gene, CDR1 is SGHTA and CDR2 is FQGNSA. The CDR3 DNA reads TGTGCCAGCAGGCAGACAGGGGGCGGTGGGAATCAGCCCCAGCATTTT. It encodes CASRQTGGGGNQPQHF.

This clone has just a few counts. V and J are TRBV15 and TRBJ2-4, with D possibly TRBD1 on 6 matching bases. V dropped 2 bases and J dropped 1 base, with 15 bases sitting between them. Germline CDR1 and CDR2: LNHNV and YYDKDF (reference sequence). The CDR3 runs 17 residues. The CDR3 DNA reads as TGTGCCACCAGCAGATATGCCAGGGGAATCGCCAAAAACATTCAGTACTTC. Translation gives CATSRYARGIAKNIQYF.

The CDR3 here is CASSESLFEEQPQHF. For the CDR3, the DNA is TGTGCCAGCAGTGAATCCCTCTTCGAGGAGCAGCCCCAGCATTTT. The chain employs TRBV25-1 and TRBJ1-5; D unclear. The germline gives CDR1 MGHDK, CDR2 SYGVNS. Trimming left V 1 base short and J 7 bases short, with 14 bases between. This CDR3 region has 15 residues.

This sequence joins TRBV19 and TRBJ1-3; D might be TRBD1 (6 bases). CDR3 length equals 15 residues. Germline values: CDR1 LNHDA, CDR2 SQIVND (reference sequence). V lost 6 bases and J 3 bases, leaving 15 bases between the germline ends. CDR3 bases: TGTGCCAGTAGCCCTAGGGGGGGCGGTGGAAACACCATATATTTT. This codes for CASSPRGGGGNTIYF.

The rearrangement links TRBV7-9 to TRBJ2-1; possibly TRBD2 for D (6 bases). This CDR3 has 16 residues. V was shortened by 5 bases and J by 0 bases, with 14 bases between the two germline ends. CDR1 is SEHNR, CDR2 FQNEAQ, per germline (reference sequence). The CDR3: CASSIGTLSSYNEQFF. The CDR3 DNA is TGTGCCAGCAGCATCGGGACTCTAAGCTCCTACAATGAGCAGTTCTTC. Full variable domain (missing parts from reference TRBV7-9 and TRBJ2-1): DTGVSQNPRHKITKRGQNVTFRCDPISEHNRLYWYRQTLGQGPEFLTYFQNEAQLEKSRLLSDRFSAERPKGSFSTLEIQRTEQGDSAMYLCASSIGTLSSYNEQFFGPGTRLTVL.

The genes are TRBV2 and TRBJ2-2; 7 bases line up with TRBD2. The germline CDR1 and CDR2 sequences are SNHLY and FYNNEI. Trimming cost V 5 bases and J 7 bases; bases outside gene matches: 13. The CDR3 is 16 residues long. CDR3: CASSTTSTLRGGELFF. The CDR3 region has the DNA TGTGCCAGCAGTACGACTAGCACACTACGGGGCGGGGAGCTGTTTTTT.

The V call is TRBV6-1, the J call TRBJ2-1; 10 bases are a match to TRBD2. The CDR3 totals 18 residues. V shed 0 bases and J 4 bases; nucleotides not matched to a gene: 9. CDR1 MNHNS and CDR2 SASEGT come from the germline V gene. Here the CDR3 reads CASSEAWATSGKYNEQFF. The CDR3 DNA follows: TGTGCCAGCAGTGAAGCCTGGGCCACTAGCGGGAAGTACAATGAGCAGTTCTTC.

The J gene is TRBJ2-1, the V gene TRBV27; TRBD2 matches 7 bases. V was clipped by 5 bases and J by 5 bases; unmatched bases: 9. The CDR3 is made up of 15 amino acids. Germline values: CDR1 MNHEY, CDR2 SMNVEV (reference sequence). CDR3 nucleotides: TGTGCCAGCAGTACCCGGGACTACGGGAACAATGAGCAGTTCTTC. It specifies CASSTRDYGNNEQFF.

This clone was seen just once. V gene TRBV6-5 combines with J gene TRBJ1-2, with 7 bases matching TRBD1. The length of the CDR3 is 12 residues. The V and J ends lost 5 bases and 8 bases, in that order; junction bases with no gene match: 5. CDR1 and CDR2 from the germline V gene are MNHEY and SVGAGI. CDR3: CASSLPGQGYTF. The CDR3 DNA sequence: TGTGCCAGCAGTCTACCGGGACAGGGCTACACCTTC.

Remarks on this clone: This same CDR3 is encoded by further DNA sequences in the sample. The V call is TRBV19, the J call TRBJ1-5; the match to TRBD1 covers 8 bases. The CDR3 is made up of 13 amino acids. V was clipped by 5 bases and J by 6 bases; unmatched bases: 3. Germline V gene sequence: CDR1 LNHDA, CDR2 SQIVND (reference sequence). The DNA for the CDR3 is TGTGCCAGTAGTGACAGGGGAGGTCAGCCCCAGCATTTT. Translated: CASSDRGGQPQHF.

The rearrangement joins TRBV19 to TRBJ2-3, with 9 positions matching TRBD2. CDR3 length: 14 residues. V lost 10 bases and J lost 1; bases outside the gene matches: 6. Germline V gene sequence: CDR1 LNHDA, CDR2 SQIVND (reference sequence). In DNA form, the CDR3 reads TGTGCCACCGAACAGCGGGAGGGCACAGATACGCAGTATTTT. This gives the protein CATEQREGTDTQYF.

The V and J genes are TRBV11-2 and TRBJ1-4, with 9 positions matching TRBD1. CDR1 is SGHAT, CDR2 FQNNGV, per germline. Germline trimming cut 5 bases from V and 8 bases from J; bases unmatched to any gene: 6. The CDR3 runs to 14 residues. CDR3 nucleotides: TGTGCCAGCAGCCGGGACAGGGTCGGAGAAAAACTGTTTTTT. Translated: CASSRDRVGEKLFF.

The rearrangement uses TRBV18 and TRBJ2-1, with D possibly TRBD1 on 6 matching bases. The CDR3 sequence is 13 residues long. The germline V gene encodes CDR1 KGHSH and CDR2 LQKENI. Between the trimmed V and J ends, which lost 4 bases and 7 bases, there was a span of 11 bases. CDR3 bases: TGTGCCAGCTCACAGGACAGTTTAAATGAGCAGTTCTTC. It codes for CASSQDSLNEQFF. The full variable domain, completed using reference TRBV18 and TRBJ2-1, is NAGVMQNPRHLVRRRGQEARLRCSPMKGHSHVYWYRQLPEEGLKFMVYLQKENIIDESGMPKERFSAEFPKEGPSILRIQQVVRGDSAAYFCASSQDSLNEQFFGPGTRLTVL.